This T cell receptor beta chain was sequenced in a study of T cells in Graves' hyperthyroidism and ophthalmopathy. This clonotype came up many times. TCR beta CDR3 regions were amplified from RNA transcripts. The HTBI set primed first-round TCR CDR3 RT-PCR. TCRdb ran MiXCR on the multiplex PCR reads and lists one entry per CDR3 protein. This sample yields around 500,000 distinct CDR3 sequences, of which approximately 15% are seen a single time; 15% to 20% belongs to the top ten. Germline CDR1 PRHDT, CDR2 FYEKMQ (reference sequence). The CDR3 has 16 residues. The V and J ends lost 6 bases and 0 bases, in that order; junction bases with no gene match: 7.

The sample was blood. The chain recombines TRBV13 with TRBJ2-1, with TRBD2 matching 8 bases. This receptor was taken from a woman between 18 and 29 years old with Graves' hyperthyroidism. The CDR3 bases are TGTGCCAGCAGTTACGAGCTAGCGGGCTCCTACAATGAGCAGTTCTTC. Translation: CASSYELAGSYNEQFF.